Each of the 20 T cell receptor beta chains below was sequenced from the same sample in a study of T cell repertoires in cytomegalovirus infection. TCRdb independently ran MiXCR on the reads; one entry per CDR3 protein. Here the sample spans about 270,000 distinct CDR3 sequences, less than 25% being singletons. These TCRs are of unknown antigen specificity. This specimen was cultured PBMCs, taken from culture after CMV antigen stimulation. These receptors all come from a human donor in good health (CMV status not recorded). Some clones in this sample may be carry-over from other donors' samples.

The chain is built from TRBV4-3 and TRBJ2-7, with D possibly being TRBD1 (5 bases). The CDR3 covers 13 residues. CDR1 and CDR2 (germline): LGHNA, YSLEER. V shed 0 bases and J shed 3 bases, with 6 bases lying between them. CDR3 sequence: CASSQDQGYEQYF. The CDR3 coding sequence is TGCGCCAGCAGCCAAGATCAGGGCTACGAGCAGTACTTC.

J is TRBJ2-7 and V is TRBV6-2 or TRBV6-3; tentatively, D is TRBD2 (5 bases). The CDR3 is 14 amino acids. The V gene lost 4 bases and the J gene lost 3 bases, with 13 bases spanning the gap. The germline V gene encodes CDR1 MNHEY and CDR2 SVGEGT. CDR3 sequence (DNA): TGTGCCAGCAGTTCTGAGCGGACCCTCTACGAGCAGTACTTC. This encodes CASSSERTLYEQYF.

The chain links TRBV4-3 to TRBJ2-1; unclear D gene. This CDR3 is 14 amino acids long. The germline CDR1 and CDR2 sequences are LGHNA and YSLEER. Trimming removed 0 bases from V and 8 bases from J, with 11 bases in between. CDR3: CASSQELKTYEQFF. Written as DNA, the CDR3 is TGCGCCAGCAGCCAAGAACTTAAGACATATGAGCAGTTCTTC.

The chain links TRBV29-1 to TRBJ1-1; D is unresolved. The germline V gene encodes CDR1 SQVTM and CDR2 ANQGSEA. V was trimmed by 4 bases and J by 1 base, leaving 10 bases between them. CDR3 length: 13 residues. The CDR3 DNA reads TGCAGCGTTGTGAAGGCAGAGAACACTGAAGCTTTCTTT. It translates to CSVVKAENTEAFF.

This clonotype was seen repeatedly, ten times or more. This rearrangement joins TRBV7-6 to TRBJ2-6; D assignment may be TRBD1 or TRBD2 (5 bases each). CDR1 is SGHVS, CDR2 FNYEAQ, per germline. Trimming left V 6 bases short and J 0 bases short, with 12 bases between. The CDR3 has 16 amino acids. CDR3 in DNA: TGTGCCAGCAGTTCGGGACCCTACTCTGGGGCCAACGTCCTGACTTTC. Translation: CASSSGPYSGANVLTF.

The CDR3, as DNA: TGTGCCAGCAACCCATATGACAGGGGGCTCCGTCAGCCCCAGCATTTT. This gives the protein CASNPYDRGLRQPQHF. The J gene is TRBJ1-5, the V gene TRBV2; TRBD1 matches 10 bases. Looked up from germline, CDR1 is SNHLY and CDR2 is FYNNEI. The V gene end was trimmed by 7 bases and the J gene end by 6 bases; junction bases not matched to a gene: 12. The CDR3 consists of 16 residues.

CDR3 sequence (DNA): TGCGCCAGCAGTGAGTCTGGAGGCAGGGCGTTCTTC. Translated, it gives CASSESGGRAFF. The chain employs TRBV10-2 and TRBJ2-1, with D possibly called TRBD1 or TRBD2 (5 bases each). V was clipped by 0 bases and J by 15 bases, with 12 bases between them. From germline, CDR1 is WSHSY and CDR2 SAAADI. CDR3 length: 12 amino acids.

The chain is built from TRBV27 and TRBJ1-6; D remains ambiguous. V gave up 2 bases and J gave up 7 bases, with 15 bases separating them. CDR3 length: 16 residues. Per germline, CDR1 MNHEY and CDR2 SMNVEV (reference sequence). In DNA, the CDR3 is TGTGCCAGCAGTTTAAAGCCCCCGCTGGGAAATTCACCCCTCCACTTT. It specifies CASSLKPPLGNSPLHF.

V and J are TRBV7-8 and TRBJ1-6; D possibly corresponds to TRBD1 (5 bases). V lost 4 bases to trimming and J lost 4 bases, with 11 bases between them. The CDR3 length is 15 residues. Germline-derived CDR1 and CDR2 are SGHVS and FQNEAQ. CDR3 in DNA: TGTGCCAGCAGCTCGACAGAACGATATAATTCACCCCTCCACTTT. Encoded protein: CASSSTERYNSPLHF.

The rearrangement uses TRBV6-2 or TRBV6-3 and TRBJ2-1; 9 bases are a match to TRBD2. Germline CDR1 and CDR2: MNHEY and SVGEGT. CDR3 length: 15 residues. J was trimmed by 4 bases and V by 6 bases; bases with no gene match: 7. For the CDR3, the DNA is TGTGCCAGCAGCCGAACTAGCGGGCGATACAATGAGCAGTTCTTC. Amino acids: CASSRTSGRYNEQFF.

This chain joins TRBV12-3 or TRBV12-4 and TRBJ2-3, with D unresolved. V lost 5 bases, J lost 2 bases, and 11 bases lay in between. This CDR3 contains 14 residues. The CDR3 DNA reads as TGTGCCAGCAGTCCCGGGCCCATCACAGATACGCAGTATTTT. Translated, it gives CASSPGPITDTQYF.

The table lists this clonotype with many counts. The CDR3 spells CASSPTRADTQYF. The CDR3 DNA is TGTGCCAGCAGCCCCACTAGGGCAGATACGCAGTATTTT. This sequence joins TRBV7-2 and TRBJ2-3; possible D gene TRBD2, 5 bases. The V gene's germline CDR1 is SGHTA and CDR2 FQGNSA. The CDR3 runs to 13 residues. The ends were cut back, 5 bases at V and 4 bases at J, with 10 bases in the middle.

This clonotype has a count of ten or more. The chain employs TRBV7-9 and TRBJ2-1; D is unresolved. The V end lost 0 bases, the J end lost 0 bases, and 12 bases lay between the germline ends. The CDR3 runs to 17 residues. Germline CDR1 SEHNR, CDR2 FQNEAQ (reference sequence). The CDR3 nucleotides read TGTGCCAGCAGCTTAGCGGTAGGATCGAGCTCCTACAATGAGCAGTTCTTC. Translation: CASSLAVGSSSYNEQFF.

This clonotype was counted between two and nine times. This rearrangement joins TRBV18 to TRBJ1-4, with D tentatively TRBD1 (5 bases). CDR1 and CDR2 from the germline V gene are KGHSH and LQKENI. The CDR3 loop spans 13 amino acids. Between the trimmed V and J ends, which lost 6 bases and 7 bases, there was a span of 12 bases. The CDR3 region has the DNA TGTGCCAGCTCCACGGACAAACTTGAAAAACTGTTTTTT. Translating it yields CASSTDKLEKLFF.

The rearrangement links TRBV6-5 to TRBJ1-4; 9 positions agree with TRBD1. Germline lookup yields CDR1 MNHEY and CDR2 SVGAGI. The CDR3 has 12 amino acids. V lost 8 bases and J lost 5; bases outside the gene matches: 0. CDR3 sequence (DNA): TGTGCCAGCGGACAGGGGAATGAAAAACTGTTTTTT. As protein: CASGQGNEKLFF.

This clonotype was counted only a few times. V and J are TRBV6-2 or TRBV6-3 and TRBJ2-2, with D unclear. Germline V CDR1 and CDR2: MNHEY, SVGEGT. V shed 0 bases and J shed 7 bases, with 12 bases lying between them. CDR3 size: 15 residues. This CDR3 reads CASSYSKGGVGELFF. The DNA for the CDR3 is TGTGCCAGCAGTTACTCGAAAGGTGGAGTCGGGGAGCTGTTTTTT.

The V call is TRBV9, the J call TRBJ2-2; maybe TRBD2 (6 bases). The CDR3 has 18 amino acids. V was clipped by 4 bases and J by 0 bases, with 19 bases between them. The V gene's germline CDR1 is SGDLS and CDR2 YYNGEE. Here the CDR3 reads CASSPSYLARANTGELFF. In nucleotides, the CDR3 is TGTGCCAGCAGCCCATCATACCTAGCGCGGGCGAACACCGGGGAGCTGTTTTTT.

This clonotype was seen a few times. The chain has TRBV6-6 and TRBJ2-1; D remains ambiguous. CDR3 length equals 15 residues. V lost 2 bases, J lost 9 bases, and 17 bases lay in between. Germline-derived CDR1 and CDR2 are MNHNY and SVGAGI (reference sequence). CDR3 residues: CASSYNGDESGEQFF. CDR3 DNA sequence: TGTGCCAGCAGTTACAACGGAGACGAATCCGGTGAGCAGTTCTTC.

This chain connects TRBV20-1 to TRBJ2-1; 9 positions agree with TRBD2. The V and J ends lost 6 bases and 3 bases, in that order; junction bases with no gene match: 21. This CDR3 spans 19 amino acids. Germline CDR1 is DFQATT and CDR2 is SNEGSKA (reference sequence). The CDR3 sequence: CSARRAGGDLAGRYNEQFF. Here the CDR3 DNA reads TGCAGTGCCAGGAGGGCAGGGGGTGATCTAGCGGGGCGCTACAATGAGCAGTTCTTC.

The CDR3 protein is CSADQSGELFF. CDR3 DNA: TGCAGCGCCGACCAAAGCGGGGAGCTGTTTTTT. This chain connects TRBV29-1 to TRBJ2-2; D gene ambiguous. The germline CDR1 and CDR2 sequences are SQVTM and ANQGSEA. The V end was cut by 7 bases, the J end by 7 bases, with 10 bases between. This CDR3 spans 11 amino acids.